Listed here is a single TCR beta chain. No antigen is known for it. CDR1 is SGDLS, CDR2 YYNGEE, per germline. V shed 0 bases, J shed 1 base, and the junction held 5 bases outside the gene matches. The length of the CDR3 is 16 residues. These data originate in a study of cytomegalovirus exposure and HLA in healthy donors. 13 Jbeta primers and 60 Vbeta primers were used for the PCR. The table came from immunoSEQ multiplex PCR; TCRdb's copy has only in-frame clones and leaves some out. Here the sample table reports about 60,000 clones. Whole-study results and caveats: In a later analysis, HLA-associated TCR beta chains were more clonally expanded than equally common others. Within the data, a cluster of highly shared sequence variants was likely a sequencing artifact.

This receptor was identified in a woman under 30 in good health and CMV-seronegative. V is TRBV9 and J is TRBJ2-5, with 8 bases aligning to TRBD2. Sequenced input: PBMCs. The chain's CDR3 is CASSVAPTSGQETQYF. In DNA, the CDR3 is TGTGCCAGCAGCGTAGCCCCTACTAGCGGCCAAGAGACCCAGTACTTC.